This entry lists 27 T cell receptor beta chains sequenced from one sample in a study of CD8 T cells in ankylosing spondylitis. General study points: One TCR beta motif, made up of under ten highly homologous variants, appeared characteristic of ankylosing spondylitis blood.

No antigen has been assigned to these receptors. Each CDR3 protein is one row after TCRdb ran MiXCR on the 5' RACE reads. Found here are 200,000 to 250,000 distinct CDR3 sequences, around 7.9% of them singletons; the top ten hold 14%. Sample: blood, either unsorted or a sorted T cell fraction (not recorded which). All receptors come from a male donor with ankylosing spondylitis.

This clonotype was observed at least ten times. This sequence joins TRBV5-5 and TRBJ2-2, with TRBD1 matching 7 bases. The CDR3 contains 17 residues. From germline, CDR1 is SGHKS and CDR2 YYEKEE (reference sequence). J gave up 0 bases and V 2 bases, and 7 bases lay outside the gene matches. The CDR3 here is CASSLDRVDPNTGELFF. The CDR3 nucleotides read TGTGCCAGCAGCTTAGACAGGGTCGATCCGAACACCGGGGAGCTGTTTTTT.

This clonotype was seen at least ten times. The V call is TRBV5-1, the J call TRBJ2-1; no firm D call. V lost 0 bases and J 4 bases, leaving 8 bases between the germline ends. This CDR3 is built from 14 residues. The V gene's germline CDR1 is SGHRS and CDR2 YFSETQ. This chain's CDR3 is CASSLVSLYNEQFF. In DNA, the CDR3 is TGCGCCAGCAGCTTGGTTTCTCTTTACAATGAGCAGTTCTTC.

This clonotype has a handful of counts. The chain combines TRBV7-9 with TRBJ2-5, with D possibly matching TRBD1 (7 bases). V shed 0 bases and J shed 4 bases, with 18 bases lying between them. CDR3 length: 17 residues. CDR1 and CDR2 (germline): SEHNR, FQNEAQ (reference sequence). The CDR3 here is CASSLASGGGRGETQYF. The CDR3 bases are TGTGCCAGCAGCTTAGCCTCTGGAGGGGGCAGGGGAGAGACCCAGTACTTC.

The chain couples TRBV4-1 to TRBJ1-1; D is unresolved. The CDR3 is 15 residues long. The germline V and J ends were trimmed by 2 bases and 3 bases, with 13 bases remaining between them. Germline V gene lookup returns CDR1 MGHRA and CDR2 YSYEKL. CDR3 coding DNA: TGCGCCAGCAGCCAACAAGGACTCGGCTACACTGAAGCTTTCTTT. This sequence encodes CASSQQGLGYTEAFF.

This clonotype was seen ten or more times. The rearrangement joins TRBV4-1 to TRBJ2-7, with a tentative D call TRBD1 (6 bases). Trimming removed 4 bases from V and 2 bases from J, with 15 bases in between. The CDR3 runs to 15 residues. CDR1 and CDR2 (germline): MGHRA, YSYEKL. The CDR3 sequence: CASSLYREAPYEQYF. The CDR3 DNA reads as TGCGCCAGCAGCCTATACAGGGAAGCCCCCTACGAGCAGTACTTC.

This clonotype came up many times. The chain's CDR3 is CASSVGDITDTQYF. The CDR3 nucleotides read TGTGCCAGCAGCGTAGGGGACATCACAGATACGCAGTATTTT. The chain employs TRBV9 and TRBJ2-3; a weak D match, TRBD1 (6 bases). The V and J ends lost 0 bases and 2 bases respectively, with 7 bases between them. CDR1 and CDR2 from the germline V gene are SGDLS and YYNGEE. The CDR3 extends over 14 amino acids.

This clonotype was detected only a few times. This chain joins TRBV3-1 and TRBJ2-7; the D gene is possibly TRBD1 (5 bases). This CDR3 has 12 residues. CDR1 LGHDT and CDR2 YNNKEL come from the germline V gene (reference sequence). V lost 5 bases to trimming and J lost 3 bases, with 8 bases between them. The CDR3 region has the DNA TGTGCCAGCAGCGAGCAGGGCTACGAGCAGTACTTC. Translation: CASSEQGYEQYF.

This clonotype was seen ten or more times. J is TRBJ1-5 and V is TRBV12-3 or TRBV12-4; maybe TRBD1 (6 bases). V was cut by 6 bases and J by 1 base, with 13 bases left in between. The CDR3 runs to 15 residues. CDR3 nucleotides: TGTGCCAGCAGGACCGGGACACGGAGCAATCAGCCCCAGCATTTT. Translating it yields CASRTGTRSNQPQHF.

This chain connects TRBV2 to TRBJ2-3; D is undetermined. V lost 6 bases, J lost 6 bases, and 10 bases lay in between. CDR3 length: 12 amino acids. Germline-derived CDR1 and CDR2 are SNHLY and FYNNEI. The CDR3 nucleotides are TGTGCCAGCAGGGCTGAGTGGGATACGCAGTATTTT. This codes for CASRAEWDTQYF. The full variable domain, completed using reference TRBV2 and TRBJ2-3, is EPEVTQTPSHQVTQMGQEVILRCVPISNHLYFYWYRQILGQKVEFLVSFYNNEISEKSEIFDDQFSVERPDGSNFTLKIRSTKLEDSAMYFCASRAEWDTQYFGPGTRLTVL.

This clonotype was seen many times. This chain connects TRBV7-9 to TRBJ2-5, with 7 bases that match TRBD1. V lost 9 bases, J lost 4 bases, and 5 bases stayed unmatched. The germline CDR1 and CDR2 sequences are SEHNR and FQNEAQ (reference sequence). This CDR3 region has 12 residues. Written as DNA, the CDR3 is TGTGCCAGTATCAACAGGGGAGAGACCCAGTACTTC. Its translation: CASINRGETQYF.

Many counts were recorded for this clonotype. The chain combines TRBV4-1 with TRBJ2-5; D perhaps matches TRBD2 (5 bases). The length of the CDR3 is 15 residues. Germline CDR1 is MGHRA and CDR2 is YSYEKL. V lost 0 bases to trimming and J lost 4 bases, with 12 bases between them. The CDR3 DNA reads as TGCGCCAGCAGCCAAGATCGGCTAGCTAGAGAGACCCAGTACTTC. Translating it yields CASSQDRLARETQYF.

This clonotype came up many times. This chain links TRBV13 with TRBJ2-7, with D tentatively TRBD1 (6 bases). Germline V gene lookup returns CDR1 PRHDT and CDR2 FYEKMQ (reference sequence). V lost 1 base and J 0 bases, leaving 13 bases between the germline ends. This CDR3 is 16 amino acids long. The CDR3 bases are TGTGCCAGCAGCTTAGAGGGGGATATGACCTCCTACGAGCAGTACTTC. Protein product: CASSLEGDMTSYEQYF.

The sample holds a few counts of this clonotype. J is TRBJ2-7 and V is TRBV4-3; D call uncertain. V was shortened by 0 bases and J by 3 bases, with 6 bases between the two germline ends. Germline V lookup: CDR1 LGHNA, CDR2 YSLEER. CDR3 length: 13 amino acids. The CDR3: CASSQDLDYEQYF. The CDR3 bases are TGCGCCAGCAGCCAAGATCTGGACTACGAGCAGTACTTC.

The table lists this clonotype with a few counts. The chain uses TRBV14 and TRBJ2-1; D remains ambiguous. The CDR3 sequence is 16 residues long. The V end was cut by 0 bases, the J end by 8 bases, with 17 bases between. Germline CDR1 is SGHDN and CDR2 is FVKESK. The CDR3 DNA reads as TGTGCCAGCAGCCAAGAATCCAGCGTCCCAGTGGATGAGCAGTTCTTC. Residues: CASSQESSVPVDEQFF.

The rearrangement uses TRBV6-1 and TRBJ2-1; tentatively, D is TRBD1 or TRBD2 (6 bases each). Trimming took 6 bases from V and 4 from J, leaving 16 bases between them. This CDR3 contains 15 residues. Germline V gene data show CDR1 as MNHNS and CDR2 as SASEGT. The CDR3 region is CASRPEGGGYNEQFF. The CDR3 DNA sequence: TGTGCCAGCAGACCTGAGGGGGGCGGTTACAATGAGCAGTTCTTC.

Only a few counts were recorded for this clonotype. This rearrangement joins TRBV5-1 to TRBJ2-1; 9 nucleotides match TRBD1. The CDR3 loop spans 16 amino acids. Germline-derived CDR1 and CDR2 are SGHRS and YFSETQ. V shed 0 bases and J 7 bases; nucleotides not matched to a gene: 8. The CDR3 bases are TGCGCCAGCAGCTTGGGCACCGGGACAGGGAGGAATGAGCAGTTCTTC. It encodes CASSLGTGTGRNEQFF.

There are many counts of this clonotype. CDR3 sequence reads: CASSFHNRALGGGYTF. CDR3 coding DNA: TGTGCCAGCAGCTTCCACAACAGGGCTCTCGGTGGAGGCTACACCTTC. The J gene is TRBJ1-2, the V gene TRBV5-5; weak D call: TRBD1 (6 bases). The germline V gene has CDR1 SGHKS and CDR2 YYEKEE (reference sequence). Trimming removed 2 bases at V and 8 bases at J, with 22 bases between. The CDR3 spans 16 residues.

The chain uses TRBV5-4 and TRBJ2-7; possible D gene TRBD2, 5 bases. The ends were cut back, 1 base at V and 0 bases at J, with 11 bases in the middle. This CDR3 region has 15 residues. The germline CDR1 and CDR2 sequences are SGHNT and YYREEE (reference sequence). The CDR3 coding sequence is TGTGCCAGCAGCTTGTCGTGGGAGAGCTCCTACGAGCAGTACTTC. Translated: CASSLSWESSYEQYF.

The rearrangement links TRBV2 to TRBJ2-7, with 11 nucleotides matching TRBD2. The CDR3 covers 15 residues. The J segment lost 3 bases and the V segment lost 6 bases, leaving 7 bases of the junction unmatched. Germline lookup yields CDR1 SNHLY and CDR2 FYNNEI. The CDR3 coding sequence is TGTGCCAGCAGGAGCACTAGCGGGGGACACTACGAGCAGTACTTC. Protein sequence: CASRSTSGGHYEQYF.

This clonotype has ten or more counts. V usage is TRBV9 and J usage is TRBJ1-1; D might be TRBD1 (5 bases). The CDR3 runs to 16 residues. The V end was cut by 5 bases, the J end by 1 base, with 18 bases between. Germline lookup yields CDR1 SGDLS and CDR2 YYNGEE. The CDR3 DNA reads TGTGCCAGCAGGAGAGTCACAGGCGTCCCGAACACTGAAGCTTTCTTT. Translation gives CASRRVTGVPNTEAFF.

This clonotype came up many times. V is TRBV28 and J is TRBJ2-5; D not certain. V was cut by 7 bases and J by 0 bases, with 15 bases left in between. The CDR3 length is 15 residues. The germline V gene has CDR1 MDHEN and CDR2 SYDVKM. CDR3 protein: CASKRTRTYQETQYF. As DNA, the CDR3 is TGTGCCAGCAAACGAACCCGGACGTACCAAGAGACCCAGTACTTC.

This clonotype was seen only a few times. This chain connects TRBV12-5 to TRBJ2-3; 7 bases line up with TRBD2. The trim removed 6 bases at V and 6 bases at J, leaving 6 bases unmatched. The CDR3 runs 13 residues. Germline V CDR1 and CDR2: LGHNT, FRNRAP. The CDR3 region is CASGKTSPDTQYF. The CDR3 DNA is TGTGCTAGTGGCAAGACTAGCCCGGATACGCAGTATTTT.

This clonotype was seen repeatedly, ten times or more. V usage is TRBV24-1 and J usage is TRBJ1-5; D not resolved. Trimming pared 5 bases from V and 1 base from J, leaving 8 bases between. Germline lookup yields CDR1 KGHDR and CDR2 SFDVKD. This CDR3 has 14 residues. The DNA of the CDR3 is TGTGCCACCAGTGGCGGCCCAAGCAATCAGCCCCAGCATTTT. Its protein product is CATSGGPSNQPQHF.

As to this clonotype: A much larger clone differs from this one at a single base, so this may be a read error. The chain is built from TRBV7-9 and TRBJ2-3, with D maybe TRBD2 (5 bases). This CDR3 spans 15 amino acids. V was clipped by 5 bases and J by 4 bases, with 16 bases between them. Germline CDR1 and CDR2: SEHNR and FQNEAQ (reference sequence). The DNA of the CDR3 is TGTGCCAGCAGCACCGGGGAGACCCACTCAGATACGCAGTATTTT. The encoded protein is CASSTGETHSDTQYF.

This clonotype was counted many times. V and J are TRBV27 and TRBJ2-2, with D maybe TRBD2 (6 bases). The CDR3 loop spans 12 amino acids. V dropped 10 bases and J dropped 4 bases, with 10 bases sitting between them. The germline V gene has CDR1 MNHEY and CDR2 SMNVEV (reference sequence). CDR3 sequence: CAILAATGELFF. The CDR3 DNA reads as TGTGCCATATTAGCGGCCACCGGGGAGCTGTTTTTT.

This clonotype was detected many times. The chain combines TRBV10-3 with TRBJ2-1; 8 nucleotides match TRBD2. The germline gives CDR1 ENHRY, CDR2 SYGVKD. V dropped 6 bases and J dropped 9; count of bases not matched to a gene: 10. The CDR3 is made up of 14 amino acids. The CDR3 bases are TGTGCCATCAGGGGGGGCGGGAGGCCGGGTGAGCAGTTCTTC. It specifies CAIRGGGRPGEQFF.

This clonotype came up many times. The gene calls are TRBV6-1 and TRBJ1-3; the D is unclear. V was shortened by 5 bases and J by 4 bases, with 9 bases between the two germline ends. The CDR3 has 13 amino acids. Germline-derived CDR1 and CDR2 are MNHNS and SASEGT. The CDR3 nucleotides read TGTGCCAGCAGTCCCCTGTTCGGAAACACCATATATTTT. Its translation: CASSPLFGNTIYF.